The clone carrying this T cell receptor beta chain was picked up a small number of times. The target antigen is unknown. At one end, the junction sequence differs from germline, possibly due to a read error. The CDR3 totals 15 residues. CDR1 is SSHAT, CDR2 FNYEAQ, per germline (reference sequence). This entry comes from a study of T cells after yellow fever vaccination. General study findings and limits: Peak timing came faster in the weaker secondary response, day 5 versus 15. In FACS-sorted repertoires, abundant clonotypes from the bulk population could appear as contaminants. Subsequent booster samples again held most clones from primary vaccination (96% CD4, roughly 91% CD8).

By 5'RACE template switching, TCR cDNA was produced, with a universal primer site and UMIs added in the process. TCRdb re-called the 5' RACE reads through MiXCR, storing one row per CDR3 protein. The sample holds about 99,000 distinct CDR3 sequences, around 5.5% seen once. The sequence derives from a young man who received the YFV17D yellow fever vaccine. The source material was CD8+ T cells sorted from PBMCs, sampled 10 days after the yellow fever booster vaccination. This sequence joins TRBV7-7 and TRBJ2-5, with TRBD1 matching over 11 bases. This CDR3 reads CASSPGTGGQETQYF. In DNA, the CDR3 is TGTGCTAGCAGCCCGGGGACAGGGGGCCAAGAGACCCAGTACTTC.